A selection of T cell receptor beta chains follows, all from one sample in a study of blood T cell repertoires in COVID-19. Libraries were prepared by immunoSEQ multiplex PCR; TCRdb keeps only in-frame clonotypes and omits some of them. Among approximately 31,000 clones listed, approximately 85% were seen once. Sequenced input: peripheral blood. These receptors all stem from an elderly man with active COVID-19. CDR3s include the opening cysteine and the closing phenylalanine or tryptophan. D genes are given only for firm matches. Some rows mark clone size as missing; the rest say once, few, many or name a class of expanded clone.

V	D	J	size	DNA	CDR3
TRBV3-1/TRBV3-2	TRBD2	TRBJ2-2	NA	TGTGCCAGTGCTAGCGGGGGAACCGGGGAGCTGTTTTTT	CASASGGTGELFF
TRBV7-9	NA	TRBJ1-1	few	TGTGCCAGCAGCTTTGAAGGGGTTGGCACTGAAGCTTTCTTT	CASSFEGVGTEAFF
TRBV19	NA	TRBJ2-4	NA	TGTGCCAGTAGTCCCGATAGACAGATACCGTCAAACCTAGCCAAAAACATTCAGTACTTC	CASSPDRQIPSNLAKNIQYF
TRBV6-5	TRBD1	TRBJ1-2	few	TGTGCCAGCAGTCAGGGACAGCACTATGGCTACACCTTC	CASSQGQHYGYTF
TRBV6-5	NA	TRBJ1-2	NA	TGTGCCAGCCGCGGGGCGAAGGGATCATACTATGGCTACACCTTC	CASRGAKGSYYGYTF
TRBV10-3	NA	TRBJ1-2	NA	TGTGCCATCAGTGACCTAAAGGGGGGGGCGAATGGCTACACCTTC	CAISDLKGGANGYTF
TRBV3-1/TRBV3-2	NA	TRBJ2-5	NA	TGTGCCAGCAGCCCGTCCCGTGAGACCCAGTACTTC	CASSPSRETQYF
TRBV2	NA	TRBJ2-6	NA	TGTGCCAGCAGTAACGAGGTGGTTGGGGCCAACGTCCTGACTTTC	CASSNEVVGANVLTF
TRBV27	NA	TRBJ2-3	NA	TGTGCCAGCAGTTTATCGTGGGGGCTAGAAGATACGCAGTATTTT	CASSLSWGLEDTQYF
TRBV2	NA	TRBJ2-3	few	TGTGCCAGCAGTCAGAGACAGGGAGGCTTGGGGGATACGCAGTATTTT	CASSQRQGGLGDTQYF
TRBV30	TRBD1	TRBJ1-4	NA	TGTGCCTGGAGTCCGGGACAGGGGTATGAAAAACTGTTTTTT	CAWSPGQGYEKLFF
TRBV7-9	TRBD1	TRBJ1-1	NA	TGTGCCAGCAGTCCGGGGGGGACAGGGGCTGAAGCTTTCTTT	CASSPGGTGAEAFF
TRBV15	NA	TRBJ1-6	once	TGTGCCACCAGCAGAGAACTAAATTCACCCCTCCACTTT	CATSRELNSPLHF